One sample yielded the 13 T cell receptor beta chains listed below, sequenced in a study of shared clonotypes between healthy human individuals. This table comes from immunoSEQ multiplex PCR, and its TCRdb copy is limited to in-frame clones, with some not included. The table records under 150,000 clones, around two thirds of them present only once. Sequencing input: memory CD8+ T cells sorted from blood. Subset of the sample: CD45RO+ cells pooled with CCR7-negative TemRA cells. Receptors originate from a woman aged 30 to 39 in good health.

This clone appeared a few times. CDR3 sequence reads: CASSETEIGELFF. The CDR3 DNA follows: TGTGCCAGCAGTGAGACGGAAATCGGGGAGCTGTTTTTT. This chain links TRBV6-1 with TRBJ2-2, with D unclear. V was clipped by 3 bases and J by 7 bases, with 9 bases between them. Germline CDR1 and CDR2: MNHNS and SASEGT. This CDR3 spans 13 amino acids.

Ten or more counts support this clone. The gene calls are TRBV11-2 and TRBJ1-2, with a tentative D call TRBD1 (6 bases). The V end was cut by 1 base, the J end by 8 bases, with 20 bases between. The CDR3 runs 16 residues. Germline V gene sequence: CDR1 SGHAT, CDR2 FQNNGV. In DNA, the CDR3 is TGTGCCAGCAGCTTAGTAGGCTGGACAGACCTTGACGGCTACACCTTC. It yields the protein CASSLVGWTDLDGYTF. Filled out from reference TRBV11-2 and TRBJ1-2, the complete variable domain reads EAGVAQSPRYKIIEKRQSVAFWCNPISGHATLYWYQQILGQGPKLLIQFQNNGVVDDSQLPKDRFSAERLKGVDSTLKIQPAKLEDSAVYLCASSLVGWTDLDGYTFGSGTRLTVV.

Note on this clone: Distinct nucleotide sequences in the sample also encode this CDR3. The gene calls are TRBV19 and TRBJ2-1; 12 bases line up with TRBD2. The length of the CDR3 is 15 residues. The germline gives CDR1 LNHDA, CDR2 SQIVND (reference sequence). V trimming: 3 bases; J trimming: 5 bases; junction bases outside the gene matches: 2. The CDR3 DNA is TGTGCCAGTAGTATTACTAGCGGGAGGCACAATGAGCAGTTCTTC. Encoded protein: CASSITSGRHNEQFF.

The V call is TRBV7-9, the J call TRBJ2-7; D might be TRBD1 (10 bases). Germline V gene data show CDR1 as SEHNR and CDR2 as FQNEAQ (reference sequence). Between the trimmed V and J ends, which lost 6 bases and 2 bases, there was a span of 29 bases. The CDR3 consists of 19 residues. CDR3 in amino acids: CASRPSGTGVRLLPYEQYF. In nucleotides, the CDR3 is TGTGCCAGCAGACCTAGCGGGACAGGGGTTCGTTTACTGCCCTACGAGCAGTACTTC.

Details on this clone: The same CDR3 also results from other DNA sequences found in this sample. The rearrangement links TRBV5-1 to TRBJ2-5, with D hard to call. Germline V lookup: CDR1 SGHRS, CDR2 YFSETQ. V gave up 2 bases and J gave up 3 bases, with 2 bases separating them. The CDR3 runs 11 residues. The CDR3 DNA reads as TGCGCCAGCAGCTTAGAAGAGACCCAGTACTTC. Translating it yields CASSLEETQYF.

The chain is built from TRBV13 and TRBJ2-2, with 13 bases fitting TRBD2. CDR1 and CDR2 (germline): PRHDT, FYEKMQ (reference sequence). Germline trimming cut 5 bases from V and 5 bases from J; bases unmatched to any gene: 8. The CDR3 sequence is 17 residues long. CDR3 loop: CASSRGLAGVWTGELFF. In DNA form, the CDR3 reads TGTGCCAGCAGCCGAGGACTAGCGGGAGTCTGGACCGGGGAGCTGTTTTTT.

As DNA, the CDR3 is TGTGCCAGCAGTTACTCTCTTGATCGGGCTGGCTATGGCTACACCTTC. This sequence encodes CASSYSLDRAGYGYTF. The rearrangement uses TRBV6-5 and TRBJ1-2; D ambiguous. Deletions cut 0 bases from V and 4 bases from J, with 15 bases between. The CDR3 totals 16 residues. Germline V gene lookup returns CDR1 MNHEY and CDR2 SVGAGI.

This chain connects TRBV7-8 to TRBJ2-5; TRBD2 aligns across 8 bases. The germline V gene encodes CDR1 SGHVS and CDR2 FQNEAQ. V lost 5 bases and J lost 5; bases outside the gene matches: 16. The CDR3 contains 17 residues. This CDR3 reads CASSQLDFGRADETQYF. CDR3 in DNA: TGTGCCAGCAGCCAGCTGGATTTCGGGAGGGCCGATGAGACCCAGTACTTC.

The genes are TRBV28 and TRBJ1-5, with D perhaps TRBD1 (5 bases). This CDR3 is built from 14 residues. Germline V gene sequence: CDR1 MDHEN, CDR2 SYDVKM. V gave up 3 bases and J gave up 6 bases, with 12 bases separating them. The CDR3, as DNA: TGTGCCAGCAGTTTGGTGGGGGATGCTCAGCCCCAGCATTTT. This sequence encodes CASSLVGDAQPQHF.

The genes are TRBV25-1 and TRBJ2-7; TRBD1 is a possible D gene (6 bases). Germline CDR1 is MGHDK and CDR2 is SYGVNS. V was pared by 1 base and J by 4 bases, with 11 bases between. The CDR3 consists of 14 residues. CDR3 coding DNA: TGTGCCAGCAGTGAATCCGGGACAAGATACGAGCAGTACTTC. It yields the protein CASSESGTRYEQYF.

This chain joins TRBV7-9 and TRBJ2-1; unclear D gene. This CDR3 contains 13 residues. CDR1 is SEHNR, CDR2 FQNEAQ, per germline (reference sequence). V lost 3 bases, J lost 7 bases, and 10 bases lay in between. The CDR3 loop reads CASSLSEGNEQFF. In nucleotides, the CDR3 is TGTGCCAGCAGCTTGAGCGAAGGAAATGAGCAGTTCTTC.

V usage is TRBV6-6 and J usage is TRBJ2-7; D perhaps matches TRBD1 (6 bases). Germline V lookup: CDR1 MNHNY, CDR2 SVGAGI (reference sequence). The ends were cut back, 4 bases at V and 1 base at J, with 14 bases in the middle. CDR3 length: 15 residues. The CDR3, as DNA: TGTGCCAGCAGTTCCCTACAGGGTGCTTCCTACGAGCAGTACTTC. This encodes CASSSLQGASYEQYF.

The chain is built from TRBV19 and TRBJ1-1, with TRBD1 identical over 9 bases. Losses at the gene ends were 7 bases for V and 3 bases for J; bases not matched to a gene: 6. CDR3 length: 14 residues. Germline values: CDR1 LNHDA, CDR2 SQIVND (reference sequence). The CDR3 is CASTLTGGYTEAFF. CDR3 coding DNA: TGTGCCAGTACCCTAACAGGGGGCTACACTGAAGCTTTCTTT.